These 20 T cell receptor beta chains originate from one sample sequenced in a study of CD8 T cells in Susac syndrome. Reverse transcription used roughly 0.45 to 1 ug RNA and random hexamers. One entry per CDR3 protein, called by TCRdb with MiXCR from the immunoSEQ multiplex PCR reads. The sample lists approximately 110,000 distinct CDR3 sequences, about 95% occurring once. The sequenced sample consisted of CD4+ T cells from PBMCs. These receptors originate from a human donor in good health.

In its sample, this clonotype was seen once. This sequence joins TRBV6-1 and TRBJ1-5; 7 nucleotides align to TRBD1. Per germline, CDR1 MNHNS and CDR2 SASEGT. V gave up 5 bases and J gave up 0 bases; unmatched junction bases: 7. The CDR3 has 16 amino acids. The CDR3 DNA follows: TGTGCCAGCAGTACCATGGGACAGTATAGCAATCAGCCCCAGCATTTT. It codes for CASSTMGQYSNQPQHF.

The chain links TRBV27 to TRBJ1-6; TRBD1 matches at 7 bases. Germline CDR1 reads MNHEY; CDR2 reads SMNVEV (reference sequence). J was trimmed by 6 bases and V by 6 bases; bases with no gene match: 5. This CDR3 region has 14 residues. The CDR3 coding sequence is TGTGCCAGCAGCACCGGGACAGCTAATTCACCCCTCCACTTT. It codes for CASSTGTANSPLHF.

The chain recombines TRBV7-3 with TRBJ2-1; D uncertain. The CDR3 loop spans 12 amino acids. The germline V gene encodes CDR1 SGHTA and CDR2 FQGTGA. The ends were cut back, 4 bases at V and 4 bases at J, with 5 bases in the middle. CDR3 residues: CASSSEYNEQFF. In DNA, the CDR3 is TGTGCCAGCAGCTCGGAGTACAATGAGCAGTTCTTC.

This chain links TRBV5-1 with TRBJ1-2, with 8 positions matching TRBD1. This CDR3 comprises 14 residues. The junction had 3 bases not matched to a gene; V was cut back by 0 bases and J by 5 bases. Per the germline V gene, CDR1 is SGHRS and CDR2 is YFSETQ. The CDR3 protein is CASSLGQGAYGYTF. As DNA, the CDR3 is TGCGCCAGCAGCTTGGGTCAGGGGGCGTATGGCTACACCTTC.

The chain recombines TRBV25-1 with TRBJ1-4; maybe TRBD1 (5 bases). Germline V CDR1 and CDR2: MGHDK, SYGVNS. The CDR3 is 17 residues long. V lost 0 bases and J 8 bases, leaving 19 bases between the germline ends. The CDR3 DNA reads TGTGCCAGCAGTGAATATAGGGACTCAAGAGGGAGGGAAAAACTGTTTTTT. Translation: CASSEYRDSRGREKLFF.

This clonotype has just one count. This chain connects TRBV2 to TRBJ2-3; weak D call: TRBD1 (5 bases). Germline V gene sequence: CDR1 SNHLY, CDR2 FYNNEI. V lost 1 base to trimming and J lost 0 bases, with 5 bases between them. The CDR3 has 14 residues. This CDR3 is CASSEDRSTDTQYF. CDR3 sequence (DNA): TGTGCCAGCAGTGAAGACAGGAGCACAGATACGCAGTATTTT.

The chain uses TRBV6-1 and TRBJ1-5; D perhaps matches TRBD1 (5 bases). Trimming cost V 5 bases and J 2 bases, with 16 bases left between them. Germline lookup yields CDR1 MNHNS and CDR2 SASEGT. The CDR3 length is 16 residues. This chain's CDR3 is CASSRHGRVGNQPQHF. The CDR3 coding sequence is TGTGCCAGCAGTCGCCACGGCAGGGTTGGCAATCAGCCCCAGCATTTT.

A single count supports this clonotype. The chain carries TRBV29-1 and TRBJ1-1; the match to TRBD1 covers 7 bases. V lost 4 bases and J lost 3; bases outside the gene matches: 8. Germline values: CDR1 SQVTM, CDR2 ANQGSEA. The CDR3 runs to 14 residues. The CDR3 loop is CSVVNRGGDTEAFF. The DNA for the CDR3 is TGCAGCGTTGTTAACAGGGGCGGGGACACTGAAGCTTTCTTT. Full variable domain (missing parts from reference TRBV29-1 and TRBJ1-1): SAVISQKPSRDICQRGTSLTIQCQVDSQVTMMFWYRQQPGQSLTLIATANQGSEATYESGFVIDKFPISRPNLTFSTLTVSNMSPEDSSIYLCSVVNRGGDTEAFFGQGTRLTVV.

This chain uses TRBV4-3 with TRBJ2-3; D perhaps matches TRBD1 (6 bases). There are 13 residues in the CDR3. The germline CDR1 and CDR2 sequences are LGHNA and YSLEER. The V gene lost 0 bases and the J gene lost 13 bases, with 14 bases spanning the gap. The CDR3 spells CASSQDRATGKYF. DNA of the CDR3: TGCGCCAGCAGCCAAGACCGGGCCACAGGGAAGTATTTT.

The V gene is TRBV9, the J gene TRBJ2-5; perhaps TRBD1 as D (6 bases). Germline V gives CDR1 SGDLS, CDR2 YYNGEE. V lost 4 bases to trimming and J lost 4 bases, with 11 bases between them. The CDR3 is made up of 13 amino acids. CDR3 DNA: TGTGCCAGCAGCCCCAGGGGCTTAGAGACCCAGTACTTC. This gives the protein CASSPRGLETQYF.

This clonotype was detected only once. Written as DNA, the CDR3 is TGTGCCAGCAGCCAATGGTCGGGGGGGCTAGGGAGTGAGCAGTTCTTC. As protein: CASSQWSGGLGSEQFF. The J gene is TRBJ2-1, the V gene TRBV3-1; TRBD2 agrees at 8 bases. The ends lost 2 bases at V and 9 bases at J; junction bases unmatched: 12. CDR1 is LGHDT and CDR2 is YNNKEL in the germline V gene (reference sequence). CDR3 size: 16 residues.

This chain links TRBV2 with TRBJ1-3; D unresolved. The CDR3 totals 15 residues. CDR1 SNHLY and CDR2 FYNNEI come from the germline V gene. V lost 5 bases to trimming and J lost 0 bases, with 11 bases between them. DNA for the CDR3: TGTGCCAGCAGTCCCCGCCCGAGCTCTGGAAACACCATATATTTT. Its protein product is CASSPRPSSGNTIYF.

The V call is TRBV19, the J call TRBJ2-1, with TRBD1 matching over 7 bases. CDR1 and CDR2 (germline): LNHDA, SQIVND (reference sequence). With 5 bases clipped from V and 5 bases from J, the junction kept 6 bases outside the gene matches. This CDR3 contains 14 residues. DNA for the CDR3: TGTGCCAGTAGTTCCGGACAGGCCAACAATGAGCAGTTCTTC. Protein product: CASSSGQANNEQFF.

The table lists this clonotype with a few counts. V usage is TRBV2 and J usage is TRBJ2-7; 11 bases are shared with TRBD1. This CDR3 contains 15 residues. V was clipped by 6 bases and J by 3 bases; unmatched bases: 7. In germline, CDR1 is SNHLY, CDR2 FYNNEI. The CDR3 loop is CASRSTGTGGYEQYF. For the CDR3, the DNA is TGTGCCAGCAGGTCGACCGGGACAGGGGGCTACGAGCAGTACTTC.

V usage is TRBV28 and J usage is TRBJ2-2, with TRBD1 identical over 8 bases. CDR1 and CDR2 (germline): MDHEN, SYDVKM. The CDR3 has 14 residues. Unmatched junction bases numbered 2, after V lost 7 bases and J lost 1 base. The CDR3 sequence is CASKDRENTGELFF. The CDR3 coding sequence is TGTGCCAGCAAGGACAGGGAGAACACCGGGGAGCTGTTTTTT.

This chain joins TRBV28 and TRBJ1-5; possibly TRBD1 for D (5 bases). This CDR3 has 15 amino acids. V shed 8 bases and J shed 0 bases, with 14 bases lying between them. CDR1 is MDHEN and CDR2 is SYDVKM in the germline V gene. CDR3 protein: CASGGNLYSNQPQHF. CDR3 coding DNA: TGTGCCAGCGGGGGAAACCTCTATAGCAATCAGCCCCAGCATTTT.

V usage is TRBV7-3 and J usage is TRBJ2-7; TRBD1 matches at 7 bases. CDR3 length: 16 residues. J lost 5 bases, V lost 1 base, and 11 bases had no gene match. Germline V gene sequence: CDR1 SGHTA, CDR2 FQGTGA. The CDR3 DNA is TGTGCCAGCAGCTTAAACCCGGCAGGGGGAGTTCACGAGCAGTACTTC. Translation gives CASSLNPAGGVHEQYF.

This rearrangement joins TRBV9 to TRBJ2-7, with unresolved D. Germline loops: CDR1 SGDLS, CDR2 YYNGEE. V gave up 0 bases and J gave up 3 bases, with 10 bases separating them. The CDR3 is 14 amino acids. CDR3: CASSVGISNYEQYF. The CDR3 DNA reads TGTGCCAGCAGCGTAGGGATCTCGAACTACGAGCAGTACTTC. The entire variable domain, with the rest obtained from reference TRBV9 and TRBJ2-7, is as follows: DSGVTQTPKHLITATGQRVTLRCSPRSGDLSVYWYQQSLDQGLQFLIQYYNGEERAKGNILERFSAQQFPDLHSELNLSSLELGDSALYFCASSVGISNYEQYFGPGTRLTVT.

The V and J genes are TRBV12-3 or TRBV12-4 and TRBJ2-6; D call uncertain. CDR3 size: 12 residues. V was shortened by 5 bases and J by 6 bases, with 5 bases between the two germline ends. CDR3 region: CASSVAANVLTF. In DNA, the CDR3 is TGTGCCAGCAGTGTGGCGGCCAACGTCCTGACTTTC.

V and J are TRBV5-1 and TRBJ2-7, with D possibly matching TRBD2 (5 bases). Germline-derived CDR1 and CDR2 are SGHRS and YFSETQ. This CDR3 region has 13 residues. V gave up 3 bases and J gave up 3 bases, with 10 bases separating them. As DNA, the CDR3 is TGCGCCAGCAGCTCTCAGGAGGACTACGAGCAGTACTTC. It yields the protein CASSSQEDYEQYF. Full variable domain (rest looked up from reference TRBV5-1 and TRBJ2-7): KAGVTQTPRYLIKTRGQQVTLSCSPISGHRSVSWYQQTPGQGLQFLFEYFSETQRNKGNFPGRFSGRQFSNSRSEMNVSTLELGDSALYLCASSSQEDYEQYFGPGTRLTVT.